These T cell receptor beta chains were read from a single sample in a study of blood T cell repertoires in COVID-19. TCRdb's copy holds only in-frame clones and misses some; the assay was immunoSEQ multiplex PCR. Of about 170,000 clones detected, about 83% appear once; the ten largest clones hold roughly 3.7%. Sequencing input: peripheral blood. All receptors derive from a man younger than 35 with active or convalescent COVID-19. Each CDR3 is given with its conserved first and last residue. A D gene is named only where the DNA matches it firmly. Part of the rows lack a size; the others show once, few, many or a class for expanded clones.

j_call,v_call,d_call,cdr3_length,clone_size,cdr3_nt,cdr3_aa
TRBJ2-5,TRBV24-1,TRBD2,15,few,TGTGCCACCAGGGGGACTAGCGGTTTGCAAGAGACCCAGTACTTC,CATRGTSGLQETQYF
TRBJ1-1,TRBV7-2,.,13,.,TGTGCCAGCAGCTTAGACAGCTTCACTGAAGCTTTCTTT,CASSLDSFTEAFF
TRBJ1-1,TRBV27,.,16,.,TGTGCCAGCAGTTTAGGCAGGGAAGTGATGAACACTGAAGCTTTCTTT,CASSLGREVMNTEAFF
TRBJ2-1,TRBV5-1,TRBD2,17,.,TGCGCCAGCAGCCCACGGACTAGCGGGGGTTCCTACAATGAGCAGTTCTTC,CASSPRTSGGSYNEQFF
TRBJ2-3,TRBV5-8,.,17,.,TGTGCCATCCATGGGGGGAGACGGGACAGACCCACAGATACGCAGTATTTT,CAIHGGRRDRPTDTQYF
TRBJ1-6,TRBV5-4,TRBD1,15,.,TGTGCCAGCAGCGGAGGGACAGGGAAGAATTCACCCCTCCACTTT,CASSGGTGKNSPLHF
TRBJ2-1,TRBV7-2,.,16,once,TGTGCCAGCATCCCAGGGGAATTCGGGTACGCGGATGAGCAGTTCTTC,CASIPGEFGYADEQFF
TRBJ2-5,TRBV3-1/TRBV3-2,TRBD1,14,.,TGTGCCAGCAGCCAATACGGGACAGGAGAGACCCAGTACTTC,CASSQYGTGETQYF
TRBJ2-3,TRBV7-2,.,19,.,TGTGCCAGCAGCTTACGGGGGGCTGTCGGGAGCCGGAGCACAGATACGCAGTATTTT,CASSLRGAVGSRSTDTQYF
TRBJ1-1,TRBV29-1,TRBD1,13,once,TGCAGCGGGGACAGGGTGATTGGCACTGAAGCTTTCTTT,CSGDRVIGTEAFF
TRBJ2-3,TRBV18,TRBD2,16,.,TGTGCCAGCTCACCACCCTCCAGCGGGGGGTGGGATACGCAGTATTTT,CASSPPSSGGWDTQYF
TRBJ1-4,TRBV5-1,TRBD1,14,.,TGCGCCAGCAGCTGGACAGGGCTGGAGGAAAAACTGTTTTTT,CASSWTGLEEKLFF
TRBJ1-6,TRBV6-5,TRBD1,15,.,TGTGCCAGCTGGAAAGGGGGCACCTATAATTCACCCCTCCACTTT,CASWKGGTYNSPLHF
TRBJ2-3,TRBV6-2/TRBV6-3,.,15,.,TGTGCCAGCAGTTTCGGGAGTAGCGAGACAGATACGCAGTATTTT,CASSFGSSETDTQYF
TRBJ1-5,TRBV19,.,14,.,TGTGCCAGTAATCGACGGGGATCCAATCAGCCCCAGCATTTT,CASNRRGSNQPQHF
TRBJ2-3,TRBV29-1,.,14,.,TGCAGCGTTGAATACTATGAAACGGTAGATACGCAGTATTTT,CSVEYYETVDTQYF
TRBJ2-1,TRBV18,.,14,.,TGTGCCAGCTCACCACCGTTTGAACTCAATGAGCAGTTCTTC,CASSPPFELNEQFF
TRBJ1-1,TRBV11-3,.,15,once,TGTGCCAGCAACCCGCTACGGGGTATGAACACTGAAGCTTTCTTT,CASNPLRGMNTEAFF
TRBJ2-3,TRBV6-6,.,12,.,TGTGCCAGCAGCCAATTTGCAGATACGCAGTATTTT,CASSQFADTQYF
TRBJ1-2,TRBV28,.,12,once,TGTGCCAGCAGTTGGCAGAACTATGGCTACACCTTC,CASSWQNYGYTF
TRBJ1-2,TRBV6-1,.,13,.,TGTGCCAGCAGTGAAGGGTGGGCTTATGGCTACACCTTC,CASSEGWAYGYTF
TRBJ1-1,TRBV7-9,.,16,.,TGTGCCAGCAGCTCAGTCGACAGGTTGCTTTCCACTGAAGCTTTCTTT,CASSSVDRLLSTEAFF
TRBJ2-7,TRBV9,.,14,.,TGTGCCAGCAGCGTAGAAACAGACACCTACGAGCAGTACTTC,CASSVETDTYEQYF
TRBJ1-3,TRBV3-1/TRBV3-2,.,18,few,TGTGCCAGCACCCCCTATATCTCACAGGGCCGCTCTGGAAACACCATATATTTT,CASTPYISQGRSGNTIYF
TRBJ1-5,TRBV9,.,15,.,TGTGCCAGCAGCGTAGATCCCGGAGGATCTCAGCCCCAGCATTTT,CASSVDPGGSQPQHF
TRBJ1-2,TRBV5-1,TRBD1,13,few,TGCGCCAGCACCAAAGACAGGGGCTATGGCTACACCTTC,CASTKDRGYGYTF
TRBJ2-1,TRBV19,.,14,once,TGTGCCAGTAGTATAGCGGGAAGCTACAATGAGCAGTTCTTC,CASSIAGSYNEQFF
TRBJ2-7,TRBV30,.,12,.,TGTGCCTGGAGAGGCGTCAGGGGTTCGCAGTACTTC,CAWRGVRGSQYF
TRBJ2-2,TRBV5-1,.,15,.,TGCGCCAGCAGCCTGGACAATCCGAACACCGGGGAGCTGTTTTTT,CASSLDNPNTGELFF
TRBJ2-1,TRBV7-9,TRBD1,14,.,TGTGCCAGCAGCTTATTGACAGGGGGGAATGAGCAGTTCTTC,CASSLLTGGNEQFF
TRBJ2-1,TRBV11-2,TRBD2,15,.,TGTGCCAGCAGCTTAGAGCGGGGGGCCTACAATGAGCAGTTCTTC,CASSLERGAYNEQFF
TRBJ1-6,TRBV11-3,TRBD1,20,.,TGTGCCAGCAGCTTAAAAAGTCGGGAGGTGCGGGGACAGGGAAATTCACCCCTCCACTTT,CASSLKSREVRGQGNSPLHF
TRBJ2-3,TRBV5-1,TRBD2,16,.,TGCGCCAGCAGCCCCGATACTAGCGGGCTCACAGATACGCAGTATTTT,CASSPDTSGLTDTQYF
TRBJ1-4,TRBV12-3/TRBV12-4,TRBD1,13,.,TGTGCCAGCAGTTTTACAGGGGTTGAAAAACTGTTTTTT,CASSFTGVEKLFF
TRBJ1-4,TRBV7-9,TRBD1,14,.,TGTGCCAGCAGCTTGGGACAGGGGGCTGAAAAACTGTTTTTT,CASSLGQGAEKLFF
TRBJ1-1,TRBV19,TRBD1,15,.,TGTGCCAGTAGGCCGACGGGACAGGGAGCCACTGAAGCTTTCTTT,CASRPTGQGATEAFF
TRBJ2-7,TRBV14,.,14,.,TGTGCCAGCAGCCCGAGGGAGACCACCTACGAGCAGTACTTC,CASSPRETTYEQYF
TRBJ1-5,TRBV18,TRBD1,17,.,TGTGCCAGCTCACCAATCAGGACAGGGGCAACAAATCAGCCCCAGCATTTT,CASSPIRTGATNQPQHF
TRBJ2-5,TRBV14,.,17,.,TGTGCCAGCAGCCAAGAGAGGATGGGTTCCACGGGAGAGACCCAGTACTTC,CASSQERMGSTGETQYF
TRBJ1-3,TRBV3-1/TRBV3-2,.,15,.,TGTGCCAGCAGCCAAGACAGGGCCTCTGGAAACACCATATATTTT,CASSQDRASGNTIYF
TRBJ1-6,TRBV5-1,.,16,few,TGCGCCAGCAGCTTGGAGAGGGTAGAGAATAATTCACCCCTCCACTTT,CASSLERVENNSPLHF
TRBJ1-3,TRBV5-1,.,14,.,TGCGCCAGCAGCCAGGGTTTAGGGGGAAACACCATATATTTT,CASSQGLGGNTIYF
TRBJ1-3,TRBV28,.,17,.,TGTGCCAGCAGGCTCCGTTTAACGGTGAGCTCTGGAAACACCATATATTTT,CASRLRLTVSSGNTIYF
TRBJ2-7,TRBV7-9,TRBD2,14,.,TGTGCCAGCCAGACTAGCGGCGTTCTCTACGAGCAGTACTTC,CASQTSGVLYEQYF
TRBJ2-5,TRBV5-1,.,12,once,TGCGCCAGCAGCGGAGATCAAGAGACCCAGTACTTC,CASSGDQETQYF
TRBJ1-2,TRBV19,TRBD1,12,few,TGTGCCAGTAGTATAGGGGGACAGTCCTACACCTTC,CASSIGGQSYTF
TRBJ2-7,TRBV5-1,TRBD2,13,.,TGCGCCAGCAGCTCCCTAGCGGGTTCCGAGCAGTACTTC,CASSSLAGSEQYF
TRBJ2-4,TRBV27,.,14,.,TGTGCCAGCAGTTTACGGACGTCACTAGATCTTCAGTACTTC,CASSLRTSLDLQYF
TRBJ1-6,TRBV5-3,.,15,few,TGTGCCAGAAGCTTGGAGGAGTCCTATAATTCACCCCTCCACTTT,CARSLEESYNSPLHF
TRBJ1-3,TRBV7-9,.,15,.,TGTGCCAGCAGCCCCACTACGACAGTAGGAAACACCATATATTTT,CASSPTTTVGNTIYF
TRBJ2-5,TRBV1,.,12,.,TGCACCAGCCCAGCGGGAGAAGAGACCCAGTACTTC,CTSPAGEETQYF
TRBJ1-6,TRBV19,.,13,.,TGTGCCAGTAGTGGAGACCCAAATTCACCCCTCCACTTT,CASSGDPNSPLHF
TRBJ2-7,TRBV6-4,.,17,.,TGTGCCAGCAGTCCCAACGCCGGGTCAGATAACTTCTACGAGCAGTACTTC,CASSPNAGSDNFYEQYF
TRBJ1-6,TRBV12-3/TRBV12-4,.,12,.,TGTGCCAGCAGTTTCTTTCCTTCACCCCTCCACTTT,CASSFFPSPLHF
TRBJ1-1,TRBV7-6,.,15,.,TGTGCCAGCAGCATAAGCCACAGCCCGTTAACTGAAGCTTTCTTT,CASSISHSPLTEAFF
TRBJ1-4,TRBV6-1,TRBD1,19,.,TGTGCCAGCAGTGAAACCGCGACAGGGTCTGGAGGAACTAATGAAAAACTGTTTTTT,CASSETATGSGGTNEKLFF
TRBJ2-7,TRBV15,TRBD2,17,.,TGTGCCACCAGCAGAGCCGGACTAGCGGGGCCTACCTACGAGCAGTACTTC,CATSRAGLAGPTYEQYF
TRBJ1-5,TRBV28,.,11,.,TGTGCCAGCAGTTTTAGTCAGCCCCAGCATTTT,CASSFSQPQHF